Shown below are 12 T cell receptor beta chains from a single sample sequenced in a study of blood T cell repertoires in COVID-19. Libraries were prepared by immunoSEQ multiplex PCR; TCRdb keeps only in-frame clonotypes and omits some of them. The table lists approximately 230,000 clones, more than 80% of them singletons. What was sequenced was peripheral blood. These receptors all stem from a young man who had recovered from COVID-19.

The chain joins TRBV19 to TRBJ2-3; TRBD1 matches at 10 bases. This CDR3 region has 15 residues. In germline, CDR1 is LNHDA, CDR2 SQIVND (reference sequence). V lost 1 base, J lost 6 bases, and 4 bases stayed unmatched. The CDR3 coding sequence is TGTGCCAGTAGTATAGCTTGGACAGGGGGGGATACGCAGTATTTT. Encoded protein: CASSIAWTGGDTQYF.

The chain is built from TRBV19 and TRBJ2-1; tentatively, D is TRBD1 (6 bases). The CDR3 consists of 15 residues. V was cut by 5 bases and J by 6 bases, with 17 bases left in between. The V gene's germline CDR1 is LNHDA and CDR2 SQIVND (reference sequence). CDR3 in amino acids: CASSVAHSQGNEQFF. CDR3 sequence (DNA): TGTGCCAGTAGTGTTGCACATTCACAGGGCAATGAGCAGTTCTTC.

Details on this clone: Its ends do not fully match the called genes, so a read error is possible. This CDR3 is CATSNGGDTDTQYF. In nucleotides, the CDR3 is TGTGCCACCAGTAACGGGGGGGACACAGATACGCAGTATTTT. The J gene is TRBJ2-3, the V gene TRBV6-2 or TRBV6-3, with 8 bases fitting TRBD2. There are 14 residues in the CDR3. CDR1 MNHEY and CDR2 SVGEGT come from the germline V gene.

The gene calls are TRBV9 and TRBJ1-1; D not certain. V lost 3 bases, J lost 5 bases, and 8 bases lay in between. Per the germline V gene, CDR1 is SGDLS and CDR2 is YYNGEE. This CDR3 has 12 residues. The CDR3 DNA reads TGTGCCAGCAGCGCCGGTTCGACTGAAGCTTTCTTT. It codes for CASSAGSTEAFF.

This CDR3 is CASRRSRNYGYTF. CDR3 nucleotide sequence: TGTGCCAGCAGAAGATCGAGAAACTATGGCTACACCTTC. The genes are TRBV6-5 and TRBJ1-2; D remains unclear. This CDR3 is 13 amino acids long. Germline V CDR1 and CDR2: MNHEY, SVGAGI. V dropped 6 bases and J dropped 2 bases, with 10 bases sitting between them.

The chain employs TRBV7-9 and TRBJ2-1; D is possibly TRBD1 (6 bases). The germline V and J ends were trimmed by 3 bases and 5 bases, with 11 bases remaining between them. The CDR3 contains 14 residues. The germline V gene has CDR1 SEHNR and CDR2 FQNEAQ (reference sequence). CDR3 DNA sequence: TGTGCCAGCAGCTTTACTGGACAGAACAATGAGCAGTTCTTC. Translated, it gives CASSFTGQNNEQFF.

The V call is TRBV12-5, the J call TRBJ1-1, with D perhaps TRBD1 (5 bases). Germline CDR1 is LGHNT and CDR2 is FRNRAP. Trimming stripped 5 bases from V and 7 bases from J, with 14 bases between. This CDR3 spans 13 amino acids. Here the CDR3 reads CASGQGVWGEAFF. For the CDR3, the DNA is TGTGCTAGTGGTCAGGGTGTCTGGGGTGAAGCTTTCTTT.

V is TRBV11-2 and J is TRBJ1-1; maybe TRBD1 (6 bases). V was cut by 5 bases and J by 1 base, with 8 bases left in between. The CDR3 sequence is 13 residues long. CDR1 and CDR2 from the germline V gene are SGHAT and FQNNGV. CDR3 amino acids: CASSQQGNTEAFF. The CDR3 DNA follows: TGTGCCAGCAGCCAACAGGGGAACACTGAAGCTTTCTTT.

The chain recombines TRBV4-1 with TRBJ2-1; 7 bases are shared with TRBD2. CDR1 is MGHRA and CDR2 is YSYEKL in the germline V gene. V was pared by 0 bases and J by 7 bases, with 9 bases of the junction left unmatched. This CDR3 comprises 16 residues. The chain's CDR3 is CASSQEWRGNRNEQFF. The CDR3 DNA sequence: TGCGCCAGCAGCCAAGAATGGCGGGGGAATCGGAATGAGCAGTTCTTC.

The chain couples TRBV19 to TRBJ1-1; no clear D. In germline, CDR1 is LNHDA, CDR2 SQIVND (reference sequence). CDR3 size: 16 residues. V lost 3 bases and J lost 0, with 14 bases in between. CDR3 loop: CASSIRLLRMNTEAFF. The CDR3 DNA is TGTGCCAGTAGTATCAGACTGTTACGAATGAACACTGAAGCTTTCTTT.

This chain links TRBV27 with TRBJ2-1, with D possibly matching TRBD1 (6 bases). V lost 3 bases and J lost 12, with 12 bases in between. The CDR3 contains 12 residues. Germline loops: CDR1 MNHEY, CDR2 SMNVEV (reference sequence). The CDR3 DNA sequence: TGTGCCAGCAGTTTTCAGGGGCTTACGCAGTTCTTC. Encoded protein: CASSFQGLTQFF.

For the CDR3, the DNA is TGTGCCAGCAGCCAAGGGACAGCTAACTATGGCTACACCTTC. Its translation: CASSQGTANYGYTF. This chain links TRBV14 with TRBJ1-2; a possible D gene is TRBD1 (6 bases). There are 14 residues in the CDR3. Trimming shortened V by 1 base and J by 0 bases, and 6 bases separated the two germline ends. Germline-derived CDR1 and CDR2 are SGHDN and FVKESK.